This T cell receptor (beta chain) was identified in a study of T-cell memory formation after mild COVID-19. Study-level background: Most TCR clusters belonged to a single donor. Study outcomes and limitations: CM and EM subsets held most contracting CD4+ clones; EMRA held CD8+ ones. Pre-infection memory harbored some responding clones, suggesting cross-reactive memory joined.

cDNA libraries for TCR alpha and TCR beta, carrying sample barcodes and UMIs, came from 5'RACE with constant-segment primers. TCRdb recomputed calls from the 5' RACE reads with MiXCR, one row per CDR3 protein. The sample gives some 330,000 distinct CDR3 sequences, roughly 21% of which show up once; around 13% is in the top ten. This clonotype was counted only a few times. The antigen remains unidentified. There are 17 residues in the CDR3. Germline assignment: CDR1 MNHEY and CDR2 SVGAGI. Losses at the gene ends were 2 bases for V and 5 bases for J; bases not matched to a gene: 11. The sample taken for sequencing was PBMCs or a T cell subset sorted from them (not recorded which). The TCR originated in an adult woman who had mild COVID-19 (a few samples of this study predate the infection). Cell type and time point are not known. V is TRBV6-5 and J is TRBJ2-3, with TRBD2 matching over 9 bases. The CDR3 loop is CASSYGRGGAQGDTQYF. The CDR3 DNA reads TGTGCCAGCAGTTACGGTCGCGGGGGGGCCCAAGGAGATACGCAGTATTTT.